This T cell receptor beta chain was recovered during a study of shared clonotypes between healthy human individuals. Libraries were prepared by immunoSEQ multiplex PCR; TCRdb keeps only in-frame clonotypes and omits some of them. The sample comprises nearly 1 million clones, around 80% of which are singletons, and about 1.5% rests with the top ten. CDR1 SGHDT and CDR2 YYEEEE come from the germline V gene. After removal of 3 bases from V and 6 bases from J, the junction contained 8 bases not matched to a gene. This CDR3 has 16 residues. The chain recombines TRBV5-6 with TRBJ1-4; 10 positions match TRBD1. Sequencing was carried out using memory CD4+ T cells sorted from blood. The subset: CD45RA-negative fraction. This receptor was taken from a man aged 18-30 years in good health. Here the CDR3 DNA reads TGTGCCAGCAGCTACAGACAGGGGGCGCAGGATGAAAAACTGTTTTTT. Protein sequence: CASSYRQGAQDEKLFF.